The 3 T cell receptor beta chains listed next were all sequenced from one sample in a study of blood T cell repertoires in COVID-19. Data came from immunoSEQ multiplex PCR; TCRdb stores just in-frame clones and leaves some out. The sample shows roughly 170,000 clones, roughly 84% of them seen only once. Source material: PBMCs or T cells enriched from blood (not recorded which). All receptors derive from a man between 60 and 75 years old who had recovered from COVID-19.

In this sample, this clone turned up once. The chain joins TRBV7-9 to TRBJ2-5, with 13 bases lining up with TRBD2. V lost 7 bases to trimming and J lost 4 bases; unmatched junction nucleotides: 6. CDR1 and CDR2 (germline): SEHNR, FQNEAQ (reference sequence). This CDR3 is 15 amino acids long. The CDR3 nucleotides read TGTGCCAGCACCCCCGGACTAGCGGGGGTAGAGACCCAGTACTTC. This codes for CASTPGLAGVETQYF. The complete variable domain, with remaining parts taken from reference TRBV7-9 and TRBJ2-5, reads DTGVSQNPRHKITKRGQNVTFRCDPISEHNRLYWYRQTLGQGPEFLTYFQNEAQLEKSRLLSDRFSAERPKGSFSTLEIQRTEQGDSAMYLCASTPGLAGVETQYFGPGTRLLVL.

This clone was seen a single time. DNA for the CDR3: TGCGCCAGCAGCTTGGGAGGTATCTACAATGAGCAGTTCTTC. Translating gives CASSLGGIYNEQFF. The V gene is TRBV5-1, the J gene TRBJ2-1, with D unresolved. With 0 bases removed from V and 3 bases from J, the gap between germline ends came to 7 bases. Looked up from germline, CDR1 is SGHRS and CDR2 is YFSETQ. The length of the CDR3 is 14 residues.

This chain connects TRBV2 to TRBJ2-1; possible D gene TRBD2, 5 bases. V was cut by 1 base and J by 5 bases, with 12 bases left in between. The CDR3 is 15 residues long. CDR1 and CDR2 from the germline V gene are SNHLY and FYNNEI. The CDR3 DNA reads TGTGCCAGCAGTGAAGTCCGAGGGTCGCACAATGAGCAGTTCTTC. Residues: CASSEVRGSHNEQFF.